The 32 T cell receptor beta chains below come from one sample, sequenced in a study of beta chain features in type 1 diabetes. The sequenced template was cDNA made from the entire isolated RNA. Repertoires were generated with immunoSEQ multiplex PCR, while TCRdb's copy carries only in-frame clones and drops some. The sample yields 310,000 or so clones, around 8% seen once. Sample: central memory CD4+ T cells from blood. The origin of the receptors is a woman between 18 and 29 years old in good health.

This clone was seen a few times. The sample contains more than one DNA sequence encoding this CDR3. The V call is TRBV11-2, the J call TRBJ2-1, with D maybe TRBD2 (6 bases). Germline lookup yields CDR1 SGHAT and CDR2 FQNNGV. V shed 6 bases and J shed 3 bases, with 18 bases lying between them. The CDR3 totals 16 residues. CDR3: CASRSRLAGIYNEQFF. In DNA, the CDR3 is TGTGCCAGCAGGTCTCGTCTGGCGGGAATCTACAATGAGCAGTTCTTC.

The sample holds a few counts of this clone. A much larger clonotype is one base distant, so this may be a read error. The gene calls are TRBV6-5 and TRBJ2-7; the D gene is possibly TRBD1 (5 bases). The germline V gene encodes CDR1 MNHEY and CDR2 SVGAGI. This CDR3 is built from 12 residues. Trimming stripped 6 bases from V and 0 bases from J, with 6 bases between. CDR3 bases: TGTGCCAGCAGAGGGGACTCCTACGAGCAGTACTTC. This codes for CASRGDSYEQYF.

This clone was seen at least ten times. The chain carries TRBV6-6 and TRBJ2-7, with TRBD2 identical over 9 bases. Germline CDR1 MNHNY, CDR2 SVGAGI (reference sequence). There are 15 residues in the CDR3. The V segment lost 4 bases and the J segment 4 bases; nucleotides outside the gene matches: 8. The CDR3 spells CASSSSSGERYEQYF. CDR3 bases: TGTGCCAGCAGTTCGTCTAGCGGGGAAAGGTACGAGCAGTACTTC.

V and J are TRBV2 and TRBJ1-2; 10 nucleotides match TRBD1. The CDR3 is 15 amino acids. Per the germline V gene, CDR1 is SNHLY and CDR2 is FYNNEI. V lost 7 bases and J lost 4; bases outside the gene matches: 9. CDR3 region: CASTLSDRGFYGYTF. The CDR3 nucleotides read TGTGCCAGCACGCTTTCGGACAGGGGGTTCTATGGCTACACCTTC.

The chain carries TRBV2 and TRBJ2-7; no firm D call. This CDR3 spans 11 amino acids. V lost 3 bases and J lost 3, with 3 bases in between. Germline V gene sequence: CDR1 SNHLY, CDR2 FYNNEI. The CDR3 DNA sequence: TGTGCCAGCAGTGATCACTACGAGCAGTACTTC. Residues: CASSDHYEQYF.

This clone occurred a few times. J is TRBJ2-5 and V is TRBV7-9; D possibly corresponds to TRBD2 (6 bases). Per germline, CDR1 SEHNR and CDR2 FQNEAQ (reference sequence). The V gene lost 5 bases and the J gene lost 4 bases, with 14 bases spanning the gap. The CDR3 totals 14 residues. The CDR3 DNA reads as TGTGCCAGCAGCCGAGCGGAGGGCCTAGAGACCCAGTACTTC. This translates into CASSRAEGLETQYF.

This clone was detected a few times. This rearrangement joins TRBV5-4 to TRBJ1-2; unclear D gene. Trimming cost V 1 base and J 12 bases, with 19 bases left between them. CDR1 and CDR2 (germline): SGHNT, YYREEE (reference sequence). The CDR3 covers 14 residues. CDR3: CASSLFNVPGGNTF. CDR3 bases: TGTGCCAGCAGCTTGTTCAATGTCCCTGGCGGAAACACCTTC. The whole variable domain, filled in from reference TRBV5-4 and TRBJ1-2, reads ETGVTQSPTHLIKTRGQQVTLRCSSQSGHNTVSWYQQALGQGPQFIFQYYREEENGRGNFPPRFSGLQFPNYSSELNVNALELDDSALYLCASSLFNVPGGNTFGSGTRLTVV.

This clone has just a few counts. CDR3 region: CASSPSPSPNTQYF. CDR3 sequence (DNA): TGTGCCAGCAGCCCCAGCCCTAGCCCCAATACGCAGTATTTT. J is TRBJ2-3 and V is TRBV7-3, with D maybe TRBD2 (5 bases). The CDR3 spans 14 residues. Germline CDR1 reads SGHTA; CDR2 reads FQGTGA. The V end lost 5 bases, the J end lost 7 bases, and 16 bases lay between the germline ends.

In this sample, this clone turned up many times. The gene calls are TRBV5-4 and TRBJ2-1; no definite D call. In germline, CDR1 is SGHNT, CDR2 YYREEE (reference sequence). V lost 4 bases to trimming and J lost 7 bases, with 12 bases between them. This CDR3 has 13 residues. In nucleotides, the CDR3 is TGTGCCAGCAGCCCGCCGGTTGCGAATGAGCAGTTCTTC. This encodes CASSPPVANEQFF.

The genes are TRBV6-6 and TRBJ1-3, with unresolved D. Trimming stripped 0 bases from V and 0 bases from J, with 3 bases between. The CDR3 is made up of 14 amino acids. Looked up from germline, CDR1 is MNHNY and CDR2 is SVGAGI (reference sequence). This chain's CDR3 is CASSYSLSGNTIYF. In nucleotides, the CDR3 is TGTGCCAGCAGTTACTCCCTCTCTGGAAACACCATATATTTT.

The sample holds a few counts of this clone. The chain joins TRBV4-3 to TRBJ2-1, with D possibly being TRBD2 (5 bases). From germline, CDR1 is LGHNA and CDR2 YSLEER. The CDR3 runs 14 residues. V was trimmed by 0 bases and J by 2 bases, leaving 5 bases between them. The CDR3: CASSQELAYNEQFF. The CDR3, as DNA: TGCGCCAGCAGCCAAGAACTAGCCTACAATGAGCAGTTCTTC.

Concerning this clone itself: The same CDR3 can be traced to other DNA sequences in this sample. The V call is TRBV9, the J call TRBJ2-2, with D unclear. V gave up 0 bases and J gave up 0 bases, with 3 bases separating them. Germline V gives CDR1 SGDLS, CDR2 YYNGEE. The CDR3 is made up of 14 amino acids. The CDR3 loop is CASSVDSNTGELFF. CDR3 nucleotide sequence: TGTGCCAGCAGCGTAGATTCGAACACCGGGGAGCTGTTTTTT.

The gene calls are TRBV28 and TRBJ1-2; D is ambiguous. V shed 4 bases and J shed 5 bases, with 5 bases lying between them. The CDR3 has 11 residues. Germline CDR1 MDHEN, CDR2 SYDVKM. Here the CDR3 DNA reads TGTGCCAGCAGTTCCGAGTATGGCTACACCTTC. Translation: CASSSEYGYTF.

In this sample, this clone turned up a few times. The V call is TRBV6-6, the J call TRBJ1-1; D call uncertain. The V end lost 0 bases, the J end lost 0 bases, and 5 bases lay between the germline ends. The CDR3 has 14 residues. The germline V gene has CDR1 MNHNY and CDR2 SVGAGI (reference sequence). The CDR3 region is CASSYSPMNTEAFF. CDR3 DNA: TGTGCCAGCAGTTACTCGCCAATGAACACTGAAGCTTTCTTT.

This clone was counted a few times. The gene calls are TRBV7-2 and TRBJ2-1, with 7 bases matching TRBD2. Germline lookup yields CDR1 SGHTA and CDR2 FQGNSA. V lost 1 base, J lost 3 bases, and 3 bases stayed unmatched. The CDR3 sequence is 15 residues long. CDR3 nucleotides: TGTGCCAGCAGCTTAGGCGGGAGTGGCTACAATGAGCAGTTCTTC. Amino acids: CASSLGGSGYNEQFF.

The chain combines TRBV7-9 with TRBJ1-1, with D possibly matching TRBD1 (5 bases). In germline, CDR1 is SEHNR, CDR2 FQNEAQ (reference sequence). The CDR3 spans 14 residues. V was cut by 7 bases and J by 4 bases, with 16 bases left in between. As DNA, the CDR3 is TGTGCCAGCATCTCCCCCGACAGCGGCACTGAAGCTTTCTTT. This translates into CASISPDSGTEAFF.

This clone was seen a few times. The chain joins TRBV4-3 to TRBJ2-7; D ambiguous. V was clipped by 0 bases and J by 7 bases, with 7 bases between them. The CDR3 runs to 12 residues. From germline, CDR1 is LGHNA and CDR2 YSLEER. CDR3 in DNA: TGCGCCAGCAGCCAAGATCTGGGGGAGCAGTACTTC. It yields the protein CASSQDLGEQYF.

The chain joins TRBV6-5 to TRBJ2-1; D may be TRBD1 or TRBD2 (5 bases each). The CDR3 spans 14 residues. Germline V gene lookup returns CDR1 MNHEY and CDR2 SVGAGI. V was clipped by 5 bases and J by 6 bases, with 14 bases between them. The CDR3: CASSEAGRSNEQFF. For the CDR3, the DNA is TGTGCCAGCAGTGAGGCAGGGAGAAGCAATGAGCAGTTCTTC.

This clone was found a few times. In DNA, the CDR3 is TGCGCCAGCAGCTTGAGTGAGCAAGCGGGCGCCACAGATACGCAGTATTTT. It translates to CASSLSEQAGATDTQYF. V and J are TRBV5-1 and TRBJ2-3; D is possibly TRBD2 (6 bases). In germline, CDR1 is SGHRS, CDR2 YFSETQ. V dropped 1 base and J dropped 2 bases, with 17 bases sitting between them. CDR3 size: 17 residues.

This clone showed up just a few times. The CDR3 protein is CASSLTGRTLNEQYF. The CDR3 region has the DNA TGTGCCAGCAGCTTAACCGGACGGACCCTAAACGAGCAGTACTTC. The chain recombines TRBV7-2 with TRBJ2-7; D gene ambiguous. CDR1 is SGHTA, CDR2 FQGNSA, per germline. The CDR3 extends over 15 amino acids. Trimming took 2 bases from V and 5 from J, leaving 16 bases between them.

CDR3 region: CASSALDRTRGYTF. The CDR3 DNA is TGTGCCAGCAGCGCTCTGGACAGAACGAGAGGCTACACCTTC. The V gene is TRBV5-6, the J gene TRBJ1-2, with a weak D call TRBD1 (6 bases). There are 14 residues in the CDR3. Looked up from germline, CDR1 is SGHDT and CDR2 is YYEEEE. V lost 4 bases to trimming and J lost 8 bases, with 18 bases between them.

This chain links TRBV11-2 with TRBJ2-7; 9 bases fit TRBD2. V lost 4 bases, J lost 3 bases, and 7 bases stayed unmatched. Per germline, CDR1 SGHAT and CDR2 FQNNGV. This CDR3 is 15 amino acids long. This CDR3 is CASSSISGRHYEQYF. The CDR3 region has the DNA TGTGCCAGCAGCTCAATTAGCGGGAGACACTACGAGCAGTACTTC.

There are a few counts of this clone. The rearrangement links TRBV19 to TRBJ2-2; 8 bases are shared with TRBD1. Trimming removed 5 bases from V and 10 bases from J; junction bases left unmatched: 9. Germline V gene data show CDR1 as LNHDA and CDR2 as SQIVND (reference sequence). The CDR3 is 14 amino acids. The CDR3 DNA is TGTGCCAGTAGTGCCCTTCGGGACAGGCCGGAGCTGTTTTTT. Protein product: CASSALRDRPELFF. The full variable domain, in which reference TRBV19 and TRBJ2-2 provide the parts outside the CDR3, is DGGITQSPKYLFRKEGQNVTLSCEQNLNHDAMYWYRQDPGQGLRLIYYSQIVNDFQKGDIAEGYSVSREKKESFPLTVTSAQKNPTAFYLCASSALRDRPELFFGEGSRLTVL.

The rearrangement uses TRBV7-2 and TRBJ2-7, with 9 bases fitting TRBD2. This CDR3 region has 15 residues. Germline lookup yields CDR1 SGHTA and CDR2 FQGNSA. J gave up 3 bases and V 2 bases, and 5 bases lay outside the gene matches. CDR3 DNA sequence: TGTGCCAGCAGCTTAAACGGCGGGAGGGGCTACGAGCAGTACTTC. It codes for CASSLNGGRGYEQYF.

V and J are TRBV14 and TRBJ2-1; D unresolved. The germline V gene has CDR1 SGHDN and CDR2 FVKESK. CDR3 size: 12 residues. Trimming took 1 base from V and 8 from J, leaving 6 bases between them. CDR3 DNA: TGTGCCAGCAGCCAAGTCGCGTATGAGCAGTTCTTC. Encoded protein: CASSQVAYEQFF.

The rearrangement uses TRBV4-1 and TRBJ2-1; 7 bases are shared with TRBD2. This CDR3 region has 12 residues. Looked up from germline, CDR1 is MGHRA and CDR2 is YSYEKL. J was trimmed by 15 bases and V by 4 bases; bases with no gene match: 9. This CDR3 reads CASSPQSGGWFF. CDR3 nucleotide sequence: TGCGCCAGCAGCCCCCAGTCGGGGGGTTGGTTCTTC.

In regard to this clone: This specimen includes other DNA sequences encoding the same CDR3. CDR3 DNA sequence: TGTGCCAGCAGTGAACCGGGAGTGGCAGATACGCAGTATTTT. Translated: CASSEPGVADTQYF. The V gene is TRBV6-1, the J gene TRBJ2-3, with D tentatively TRBD2 (6 bases). The V end was cut by 2 bases, the J end by 4 bases, with 10 bases between. Germline assignment: CDR1 MNHNS and CDR2 SASEGT. This CDR3 is built from 14 residues.

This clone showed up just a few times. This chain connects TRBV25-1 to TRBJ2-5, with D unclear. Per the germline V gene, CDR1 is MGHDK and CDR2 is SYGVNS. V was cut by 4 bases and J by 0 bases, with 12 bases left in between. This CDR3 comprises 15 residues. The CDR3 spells CASSARSTYQETQYF. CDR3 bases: TGTGCCAGCAGTGCAAGATCTACTTACCAAGAGACCCAGTACTTC.

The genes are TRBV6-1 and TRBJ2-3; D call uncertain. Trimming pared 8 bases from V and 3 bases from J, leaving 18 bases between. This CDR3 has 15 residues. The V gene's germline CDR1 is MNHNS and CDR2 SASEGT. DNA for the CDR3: TGTGCCAGCTGTCTAGTGTTCCTGGGGACAGATACGCAGTATTTT. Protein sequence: CASCLVFLGTDTQYF.

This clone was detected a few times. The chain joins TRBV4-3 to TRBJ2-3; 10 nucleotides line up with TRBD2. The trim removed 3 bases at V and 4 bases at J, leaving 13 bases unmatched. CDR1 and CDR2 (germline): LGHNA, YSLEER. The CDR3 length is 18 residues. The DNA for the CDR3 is TGCGCCAGCAGCCAGGGTAGCGGGAGGCCTCAGGCTCCAGATACGCAGTATTTT. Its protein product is CASSQGSGRPQAPDTQYF.

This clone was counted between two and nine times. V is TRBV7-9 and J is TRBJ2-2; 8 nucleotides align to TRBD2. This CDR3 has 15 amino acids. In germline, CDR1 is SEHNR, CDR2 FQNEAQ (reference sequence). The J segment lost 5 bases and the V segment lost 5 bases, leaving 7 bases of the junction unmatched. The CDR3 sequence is CASSPGLVSTGELFF. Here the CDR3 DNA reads TGTGCCAGCAGCCCGGGACTAGTTAGTACCGGGGAGCTGTTTTTT.

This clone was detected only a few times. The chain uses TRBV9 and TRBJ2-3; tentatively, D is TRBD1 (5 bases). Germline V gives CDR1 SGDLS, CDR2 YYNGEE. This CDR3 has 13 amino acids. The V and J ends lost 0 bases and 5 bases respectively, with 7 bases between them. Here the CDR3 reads CASSVAQGDTQYF. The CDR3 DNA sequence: TGTGCCAGCAGCGTAGCTCAGGGAGATACGCAGTATTTT.